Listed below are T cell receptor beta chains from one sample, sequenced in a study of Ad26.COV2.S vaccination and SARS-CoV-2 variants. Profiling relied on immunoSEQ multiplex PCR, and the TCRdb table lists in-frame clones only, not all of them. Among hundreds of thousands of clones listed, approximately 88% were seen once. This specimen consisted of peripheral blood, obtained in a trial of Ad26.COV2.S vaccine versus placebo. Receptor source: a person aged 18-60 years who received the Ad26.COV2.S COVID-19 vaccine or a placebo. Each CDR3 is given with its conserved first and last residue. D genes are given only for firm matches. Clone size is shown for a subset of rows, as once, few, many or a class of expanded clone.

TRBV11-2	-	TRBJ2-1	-	CASRLTDLYNEQFF	TGTGCCAGCAGACTCACTGACTTATACAATGAGCAGTTCTTC
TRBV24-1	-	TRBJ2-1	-	CATSGLYNEQFF	TGTGCCACCAGTGGGCTCTACAATGAGCAGTTCTTC
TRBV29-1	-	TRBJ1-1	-	CSVGKAYEAFF	TGCAGCGTTGGTAAGGCTTATGAAGCTTTCTTT
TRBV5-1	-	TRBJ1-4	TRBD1	CASSAGTGGGEKLFF	TGCGCCAGCAGCGCCGGGACAGGGGGCGGTGAAAAACTGTTTTTT
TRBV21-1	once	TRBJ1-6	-	CASSKISGTGGNSPLHF	TGTGCCAGCAGCAAGATTTCTGGGACAGGGGGGAATTCACCCCTCCACTTT
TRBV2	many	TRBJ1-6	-	CASAEVNSPLHF	TGTGCCAGCGCAGAGGTCAATTCACCCCTCCACTTT
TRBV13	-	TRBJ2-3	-	CASSSPTRDLQGTDTQYF	TGTGCCAGCAGCTCACCTACGAGGGACCTCCAGGGCACAGATACGCAGTATTTT
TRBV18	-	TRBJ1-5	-	CASSPTGDHQPQHF	TGTGCCAGCTCACCAACGGGGGACCATCAGCCCCAGCATTTT
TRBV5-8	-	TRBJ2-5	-	CASSPTGASGFQETQYF	TGTGCCAGCAGCCCAACAGGGGCTAGCGGGTTCCAAGAGACCCAGTACTTC
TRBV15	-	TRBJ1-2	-	CATSLAENYGYTF	TGTGCCACCAGCCTGGCAGAGAACTATGGCTACACCTTC
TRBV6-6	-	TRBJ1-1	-	CAGESGTEAFF	TGTGCCGGAGAAAGTGGCACTGAAGCTTTCTTT
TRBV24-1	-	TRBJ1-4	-	CATSDLVGRVFF	TGTGCCACCAGTGATCTAGTGGGTAGGGTGTTTTTT
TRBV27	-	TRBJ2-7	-	CASSFTFPGVYEQYF	TGTGCCAGCAGTTTTACTTTTCCGGGGGTCTACGAGCAGTACTTC
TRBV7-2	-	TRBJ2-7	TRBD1	CASSPQGAFYEQYF	TGTGCCAGCAGCCCACAGGGGGCGTTCTACGAGCAGTACTTC
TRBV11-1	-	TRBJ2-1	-	CASREEGDEQFF	TGTGCCAGCAGGGAGGAGGGGGATGAGCAGTTCTTC
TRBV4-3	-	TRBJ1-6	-	CASSQETVGSYNSPLHF	TGCGCCAGCAGCCAAGAGACAGTTGGCTCCTATAATTCACCCCTCCACTTT
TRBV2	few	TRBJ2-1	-	CASSEGFSANEQFF	TGTGCCAGCAGTGAAGGGTTCTCCGCAAATGAGCAGTTCTTC
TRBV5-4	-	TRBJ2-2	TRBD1	CATEDRGNGELFF	TGTGCCACCGAAGACAGGGGGAACGGGGAGCTGTTTTTT
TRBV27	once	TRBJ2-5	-	CASSLASPETQYF	TGTGCCAGCAGTTTAGCTAGCCCGGAGACCCAGTACTTC
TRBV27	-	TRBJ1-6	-	CASSLGPNSPLHF	TGTGCCAGCAGTCTGGGTCCTAATTCACCCCTCCACTTT
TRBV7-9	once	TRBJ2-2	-	CASSLGDTGELFF	TGTGCCAGCAGCTTAGGGGACACCGGGGAGCTGTTTTTT
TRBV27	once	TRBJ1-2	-	CASSSTMGVYGYTF	TGTGCCAGCAGTTCAACAATGGGGGTCTATGGCTACACCTTC
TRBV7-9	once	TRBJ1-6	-	CASSLTGTANSPLHF	TGTGCCAGCAGCTTAACAGGGACCGCGAATTCACCCCTCCACTTT
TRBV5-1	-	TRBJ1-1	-	CASTQGGTEAFF	TGCGCCAGCACCCAAGGGGGCACTGAAGCTTTCTTT
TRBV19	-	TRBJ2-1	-	CASSVPGTSSVF	TGTGCCAGTAGTGTGCCCGGGACATCTTCGGTCTTC
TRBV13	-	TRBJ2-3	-	CASSRDTQYF	TGTGCCAGCAGCAGAGATACGCAGTATTTT
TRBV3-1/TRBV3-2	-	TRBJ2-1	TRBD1	CASSQDEGTGVYNEQFF	TGTGCCAGCAGCCAAGATGAAGGGACAGGGGTATACAATGAGCAGTTCTTC
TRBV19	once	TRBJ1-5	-	CASSPQGQPQHF	TGTGCCAGTAGTCCACAGGGTCAGCCCCAGCATTTT
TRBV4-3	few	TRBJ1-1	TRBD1	CASSLTGTGVDMNTEAFF	TGCGCCAGCAGCCTGACCGGGACAGGGGTTGACATGAACACTGAAGCTTTCTTT
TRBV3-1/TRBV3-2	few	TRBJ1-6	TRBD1	CASSQLGQYNSPLHF	TGTGCCAGCAGCCAACTGGGACAGTATAATTCACCCCTCCACTTT
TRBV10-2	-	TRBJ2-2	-	CASRAIRGTNTGELFF	TGCGCCAGCAGAGCCATCAGGGGGACTAACACCGGGGAGCTGTTTTTT
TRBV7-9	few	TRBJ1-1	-	CASSLDTEAFF	TGTGCCAGCAGCTTAGACACTGAAGCTTTCTTT
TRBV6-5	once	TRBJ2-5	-	CASSVESETQYF	TGTGCCAGCAGCGTTGAGAGTGAGACCCAGTACTTC
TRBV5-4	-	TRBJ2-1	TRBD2	CASSITGGGLAGTDEQFF	TGTGCCAGCAGCATAACAGGGGGTGGACTAGCGGGAACCGATGAGCAGTTCTTC
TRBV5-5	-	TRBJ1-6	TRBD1	CASSLTGANSPLHF	TGTGCCAGCAGCTTGACAGGGGCTAATTCACCCCTCCACTTT
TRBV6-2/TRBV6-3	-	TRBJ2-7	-	CASSYAGPRGEQYF	TGTGCCAGCAGTTACGCGGGACCCCGTGGCGAGCAGTACTTC
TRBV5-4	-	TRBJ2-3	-	CASSLRLTPDTQYF	TGTGCCAGCAGCTTGAGGCTAACCCCGGATACGCAGTATTTT
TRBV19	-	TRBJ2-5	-	CASSRPGRWETQYF	TGTGCCAGTAGTAGGCCAGGGAGGTGGGAGACCCAGTACTTC
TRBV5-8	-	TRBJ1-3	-	CASSPRGLSSGNTIYF	TGTGCCAGCAGCCCCAGAGGACTGAGCTCTGGAAACACCATATATTTT
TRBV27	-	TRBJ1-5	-	CASSLSPIEGWNQPQHF	TGTGCCAGCAGTTTATCCCCGATTGAGGGGTGGAATCAGCCCCAGCATTTT
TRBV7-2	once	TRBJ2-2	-	CASSGRWGPTGELFF	TGTGCCAGCAGCGGGAGGTGGGGACCCACCGGGGAGCTGTTTTTT
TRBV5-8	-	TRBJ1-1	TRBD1	CASSPGQAGSGNTEAFF	TGTGCCAGCAGCCCCGGACAGGCTGGTTCGGGAAACACTGAAGCTTTCTTT
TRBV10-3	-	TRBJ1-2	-	CAIRPGHTNYGYTF	TGTGCCATCAGGCCGGGACACACTAACTATGGCTACACCTTC